One and the same sample provided the 30 T cell receptor delta chains below, sequenced in a study of γδ T cells in repeated Plasmodium falciparum infection (dated by TCRdb to the early 2020s). The library was produced with multiplex PCR. This sample was sequenced with an Illumina MiSeq. TCRdb called clones anew from the public reads via CATT; matching DNA rows were later pooled. The sample includes 50,000 or so delta-chain clones, with approximately 1.5% observed a single time. The top ten clones comprise 8.5% to 10% of the sample. Vgamma9/Vdelta2+ and Vdelta2-negative gammadelta T cell populations were flow-sorted from peripheral blood mononuclear cells for bulk TCR repertoire analysis. Sequencing was done on a sample of gamma-delta T cells from blood. All receptors derive from a pool of human donors (malaria-infected and uninfected, not separated).

On this clone itself: The protein recorded in TCRdb matches a much larger clone and deviates from this DNA's translation at residue 11, suggesting a read error; the protein here is obtained by translating the DNA. V is TRDV1 and J is TRDJ1, with a tentative D call TRDD2 (5 bases). No J gene was available from TCRdb, and it was assigned here by a germline match of the DNA. Per germline, CDR1 TSWWSYY and CDR2 QGS. Trimming removed 2 bases from V and 0 bases from J, with 22 bases in between. The CDR3 extends over 19 amino acids. CDR3 in amino acids: CALGEIFPRLELDTDKLIF. The CDR3 coding sequence is TGTGCTCTTGGGGAAATCTTCCCCCGATTGGAGCTGGACACCGATAAACTCATCTTT.

In its sample, this clone is medium-sized. This sample also contains other DNA sequences that code for the same CDR3. Here the CDR3 reads CACDSVLGDTKTDKLIF. DNA of the CDR3: TGTGCCTGTGACTCGGTACTGGGGGATACGAAAACCGATAAACTCATCTTT. This chain links TRDV2 with TRDJ1; 13 nucleotides align to TRDD3. Trimming cost V 3 bases and J 2 bases; bases outside gene matches: 8. The CDR3 covers 17 residues. The germline V gene encodes CDR1 GEAIGNYY and CDR2 EKD.

As concerns this clone: Translating this DNA gives a protein that differs at residue 13 from the TCRdb one, which belongs to a much larger clone; a read error is likely, and the protein shown is this translation. The rearrangement links TRDV1 to TRDJ1; TRDD3 matches at 12 bases. CDR1 is TSWWSYY and CDR2 is QGS in the germline V gene. This CDR3 is 19 amino acids long. With V trimmed by 0 bases and J by 1 base, 9 bases remained unmatched. The CDR3 reads CALGELWGIRHRPTDKLIF. The CDR3 DNA is TGTGCTCTTGGGGAACTCTGGGGGATACGCCATCGACCCACCGATAAACTCATCTTT.

This clone was detected only a few times. A far larger clone is one base from this, pointing to a likely read error. The sample contains more than one DNA sequence encoding this CDR3. The genes are TRDV1 and TRDJ1; the D gene is possibly TRDD3 (6 bases). The CDR3 is 23 residues long. Germline CDR1 is TSWWSYY and CDR2 is QGS. The CDR3 nucleotides are TGTGCCCTTGGGGAAGTTCTGGCTCCCCTTGGGGGGTACCCTGGGCCCTACACCGATAAACTCATCTTT. Translated, it gives CALGEVLAPLGGYPGPYTDKLIF.

This clone was found many times. This may be a read error: a much more frequent sequence differs by one nucleotide. The CDR3 spells CALGRIVPKWGRMMGGYTYKLIF. CDR3 sequence (DNA): TGTGCTCTTGGGAGGATCGTTCCTAAGTGGGGCCGGATGATGGGGGGATACACCTATAAACTCATCTTT. The rearrangement uses TRDV1 and TRDJ1; TRDD3 agrees at 9 bases. Per germline, CDR1 TSWWSYY and CDR2 QGS. CDR3 length: 23 amino acids.

This clone was counted only a few times. TCRdb has a much larger clone's protein, which differs at residue 4 from the translation of this DNA, likely because of a read error; what is shown is the protein translated from the DNA. The rearrangement links TRDV1 to TRDJ1, with 13 bases identical to TRDD3. TCRdb records no J gene; here it was assigned by comparing the DNA to germline. The V segment lost 7 bases and the J segment 2 bases; nucleotides outside the gene matches: 22. Looked up from germline, CDR1 is TSWWSYY and CDR2 is QGS. This CDR3 is 21 amino acids long. CDR3 region: CALEEVRGKLGDTPGTDKLIF. The CDR3 region has the DNA TGTGCTCTTGAGGAGGTTAGGGGTAAACTGGGGGATACGCCGGGGACCGATAAACTCATCTTT.

There are many counts of this clone. The V call is TRDV2, the J call TRDJ1; 7 bases line up with TRDD3. Germline-derived CDR1 and CDR2 are GEAIGNYY and EKD. CDR3 length: 14 residues. J lost 5 bases, V lost 3 bases, and 8 bases had no gene match. CDR3 nucleotides: TGTGCCTGTGACGCCATACTGGGGATGGATAAACTCATCTTT. This translates into CACDAILGMDKLIF.

This clone was counted at least ten times. The translation of this DNA and the TCRdb protein of a much larger clone differ at residue 13, probably owing to a read error; the protein shown here is translated from the DNA. The V and J genes are TRDV1 and TRDJ1, with D uncertain. The ends were cut back, 2 bases at V and 3 bases at J, with 22 bases in the middle. This CDR3 has 18 residues. CDR1 and CDR2 (germline): TSWWSYY, QGS. CDR3 bases: TGTGCTCTTGGGGAAACGGGAACGGTCGTACAAAACGCCGATAAACTCATCTTT. Protein product: CALGETGTVVQNADKLIF.

A remark on this clone: TCRdb records a much larger clone's protein for this DNA, with a difference at residue 13 that likely arises from a read error; the protein given is the translation of the DNA. V usage is TRDV3 and J usage is TRDJ1; 12 bases fit TRDD3. Germline V gene lookup returns CDR1 TVYSNPD and CDR2 GDNSRS (reference sequence). This CDR3 has 21 residues. J gave up 0 bases and V 5 bases, and 25 bases lay outside the gene matches. DNA of the CDR3: TGTGCCCATCACCTTCCTAACGAGTACTGGGGGATACACCTTTACACCGATAAACTCATCTTT. Encoded protein: CAHHLPNEYWGIHLYTDKLIF.

Regarding this clone: A far larger clone lies a single base away; this is likely a read error. The same CDR3 also results from other DNA sequences found in this sample. This chain joins TRDV2 and TRDJ1; 12 bases align to TRDD3. No J gene was available from TCRdb, and it was assigned here by a germline match of the DNA. Germline loops: CDR1 GEAIGNYY, CDR2 EKD. This CDR3 is 15 amino acids long. CDR3 in amino acids: CACDTLLGDTQKLIF. In DNA form, the CDR3 reads TGTGCCTGCGACACTTTACTGGGGGATACCCAAAAACTCATCTTT.

Worth noting for this clone: One base separates it from a far larger clone, so it is likely a read error. In the same sample, other DNA sequences code for this CDR3. The chain carries TRDV1 and TRDJ1, with TRDD3 identical over 12 bases. The CDR3 extends over 28 amino acids. Germline CDR1 TSWWSYY, CDR2 QGS. CDR3 coding DNA: TGTGCTCTCGGGGAACTAGTCTCAAATGGCCTCGCCTCGAACACTGGGGGATACCCCCTTTGGACCACCGATAAACTCATCTTT. Translated, it gives CALGELVSNGLASNTGGYPLWTTDKLIF.

With regard to this clone: At one boundary the junction diverges from the germline segment, which might be a read error. The chain couples TRDV1 to TRDJ1; 10 bases are a match to TRDD3. This CDR3 has 25 residues. CDR1 TSWWSYY and CDR2 QGS come from the germline V gene. CDR3 region: CALGEQMGVNYLLGDHDGGTDKPIF. CDR3 bases: TGTGCTCTTGGGGAACAAATGGGAGTGAACTACCTACTGGGGGATCACGACGGGGGCACCGATAAACCCATCTTT.

This clone has a handful of counts. TCRdb records a much larger clone's protein for this DNA, with a difference at residue 7 that likely arises from a read error; the protein given is the translation of the DNA. The chain recombines TRDV1 with TRDJ1; 7 nucleotides align to TRDD2. Germline CDR1 TSWWSYY, CDR2 QGS. The CDR3 length is 18 residues. The CDR3 loop is CALGELLVPTWWLGKLIF. The DNA of the CDR3 is TGTGCTCTTGGCGAACTTCTCGTTCCTACGTGGTGGCTGGGTAAACTCATCTTT.

This clone has more than one count but fewer than ten. This sequence is one base from a far larger clone and is likely a read error. Other DNA sequences in the same sample also yield this CDR3. This chain joins TRDV1 and TRDJ1; 8 bases are shared with TRDD3. The ends lost 5 bases at V and 0 bases at J; junction bases unmatched: 26. Germline lookup yields CDR1 TSWWSYY and CDR2 QGS. CDR3 length equals 22 residues. This CDR3 reads CALGFSGYTPLGDRTYTDKLIF. The CDR3 region has the DNA TGTGCTCTTGGGTTTTCCGGCTACACACCCCTGGGGGACCGAACTTACACCGATAAACTCATCTTT.

This clone was counted a few times. The TCRdb protein, from a much larger clone, departs from this DNA's translation at residue 8, likely by read error; the protein shown derives from the DNA. This chain links TRDV1 with TRDJ1; TRDD3 might be the D (5 bases). TCRdb does not report a J gene; here it was assigned by matching the DNA to germline references. The CDR3 length is 19 residues. Germline V gene lookup returns CDR1 TSWWSYY and CDR2 QGS. The CDR3 nucleotides read TGTGCTTTTGGGGAACCTATGCCCCCCCTGGAGGTCGACGCCGATAAACTCATCTTT. As protein: CAFGEPMPPLEVDADKLIF.

This clone was observed at least ten times. TCRdb lists the protein of a much larger clone for this DNA, which differs at residue 4, so this is likely a read error; the protein given here is translated from the DNA itself. V and J are TRDV1 and TRDJ3, with 12 bases matching TRDD3. The J gene, left out of TCRdb, was set here by checking the DNA against germline. The length of the CDR3 is 24 residues. Looked up from germline, CDR1 is TSWWSYY and CDR2 is QGS. The chain's CDR3 is CALWERPYLPTGGYFSWDTRQMFF. Written as DNA, the CDR3 is TGTGCTCTTTGGGAAAGGCCCTACCTTCCAACTGGGGGATACTTCTCCTGGGACACCCGACAGATGTTTTTC.

This clone was seen a few times. The protein recorded in TCRdb matches a much larger clone and deviates from this DNA's translation at residue 6, suggesting a read error; the protein here is obtained by translating the DNA. The chain is built from TRDV1 and TRDJ1, with 7 nucleotides matching TRDD3. CDR1 and CDR2 from the germline V gene are TSWWSYY and QGS. The length of the CDR3 is 21 residues. J lost 0 bases, V lost 4 bases, and 23 bases had no gene match. The CDR3 reads CALGVLPTLSYWGFYTDKLIF. As DNA, the CDR3 is TGTGCTCTTGGGGTTTTGCCTACTCTATCTTACTGGGGATTTTACACCGATAAACTCATCTTT.

This clone has more than one count but fewer than ten. A read error is the likely source, as a far larger clone sits one nucleotide away. Other DNA sequences within the sample encode an identical CDR3. TRDV1 is the V gene, and the J gene was not called; TRDD3 is the table's D call and was not checked against the DNA. CDR1 TSWWSYY and CDR2 QGS come from the germline V gene. The CDR3 extends over 17 amino acids. The CDR3 region has the DNA TGTGCTCTTGGGGAACAACTCCTACGGTCCGGGGGATCGCGTCTCATCTTT. It translates to CALGEQLLRSGGSRLIF.

Turning to this clone: This likely stems from a read error, as it lies one base from a far larger clone. Additional DNA sequences in this sample encode the identical CDR3. The J gene is TRDJ2, the V gene TRDV1; 10 bases line up with TRDD3. The germline CDR1 and CDR2 sequences are TSWWSYY and QGS. The CDR3 length is 18 residues. The trim removed 4 bases at V and 8 bases at J, leaving 16 bases unmatched. The CDR3 loop is CALGALPPPWGIAAQLFF. The CDR3 bases are TGTGCTCTTGGGGCTCTTCCTCCTCCCTGGGGGATAGCTGCACAACTCTTCTTT.

Points on this clone: A read error likely explains this, since a far larger clone differs by one base. Within the sample, other DNA sequences also encode this same CDR3. The V and J genes are TRDV2 and TRDJ1; a weak D match, TRDD3 (6 bases). As TCRdb names no J gene, one was assigned here on the basis of a DNA match to germline. CDR1 GEAIGNYY and CDR2 EKD come from the germline V gene. The CDR3 totals 15 residues. The CDR3 sequence: CACDTVGGLTDKLIF. The CDR3 region has the DNA TGTGCCTGCGACACCGTGGGGGGGCTCACCGATAAACTCATCTTT.

This clone was detected only a few times. The TCRdb record carries a much larger clone's protein, which differs from this DNA's translation at residue 8; a read error is the likely cause, and the protein listed here is the DNA translation. The V and J genes are TRDV1 and TRDJ1; TRDD3 agrees at 10 bases. TCRdb is silent on the J gene; assignment here came from matching the DNA to germline. Looked up from germline, CDR1 is TSWWSYY and CDR2 is QGS. The J segment lost 1 base and the V segment lost 5 bases, leaving 19 bases of the junction unmatched. CDR3 length equals 20 residues. The DNA for the CDR3 is TGTGCTCTTGGGTGTCCTTCCCCCGGACTTACTGGGGGATGCACCGATAAACTCATCTTT. Translation gives CALGCPSPGLTGGCTDKLIF.

This clone showed up many times. The protein in TCRdb stems from a much larger clone and differs at residue 11 from this DNA's translation, likely a read error; here the protein is translated from the DNA. This rearrangement joins TRDV2 to TRDJ1; 11 nucleotides align to TRDD3. Germline CDR1 and CDR2: GEAIGNYY and EKD. V lost 5 bases and J lost 3; bases outside the gene matches: 10. The CDR3 spans 16 residues. The CDR3 sequence: CACVGLGDRGADKLIF. The CDR3 bases are TGTGCCTGTGTCGGACTGGGGGATAGAGGAGCCGATAAACTCATCTTT.

To note about this clone: TCRdb's protein for this DNA is that of a much larger clone and differs from the translation at residue 16, likely a read error; the protein shown is the DNA translation. The chain combines TRDV1 with TRDJ1, with TRDD3 identical over 7 bases. CDR1 and CDR2 (germline): TSWWSYY, QGS. Unmatched junction bases numbered 25, after V lost 2 bases and J lost 4 bases. The CDR3 has 21 amino acids. The DNA for the CDR3 is TGTGCTCTTGGGGAATACCGTCCGAACTATGGGGGACACGAGGGGGGCGATAAACTCATCTTT. As protein: CALGEYRPNYGGHEGGDKLIF.

With respect to this clone: A read error likely explains why the TCRdb protein, taken from a much larger clone, differs from this DNA's translation at residue 16; the protein shown is translated from the DNA. The gene calls are TRDV1 and TRDJ1; 13 nucleotides match TRDD3. V gave up 1 base and J gave up 0 bases; unmatched junction bases: 23. The germline CDR1 and CDR2 sequences are TSWWSYY and QGS. The CDR3 sequence is 24 residues long. CDR3 bases: TGTGCTCTTGGGGAACCTCGTTATGGGCTACTGGGGGATACGCCAGTCCTATACACCGATAAACTCATCTTT. Translated: CALGEPRYGLLGDTPVLYTDKLIF.

With respect to this clone: A far larger clone lies a single base away; this is likely a read error. This same CDR3 is encoded by further DNA sequences in the sample. The chain uses TRDV1 and TRDJ1; tentative D call: TRDD3 (5 bases). TCRdb offers no J gene call, so here the DNA was matched to germline to obtain one. The germline gives CDR1 TSWWSYY, CDR2 QGS. With 2 bases removed from V and 0 bases from J, the gap between germline ends came to 19 bases. The CDR3 is 18 amino acids. Here the CDR3 reads CALGECFWERSYTDKLIF. CDR3 bases: TGTGCTCTTGGGGAATGCTTCTGGGAACGAAGCTACACCGATAAACTCATCTTT.

Regarding this clone: Translating this DNA gives a protein that differs at residue 18 from the TCRdb one, which belongs to a much larger clone; a read error is likely, and the protein shown is this translation. V is TRDV1 and J is TRDJ1; 13 positions match TRDD3. Germline V gene sequence: CDR1 TSWWSYY, CDR2 QGS. The CDR3 runs 24 residues. The ends lost 5 bases at V and 0 bases at J; junction bases unmatched: 27. The CDR3 region is CALGPKSLFPVDWGIRPHTDKLIF. In DNA, the CDR3 is TGTGCTCTTGGGCCTAAAAGCCTTTTCCCCGTCGACTGGGGGATACGCCCACACACCGATAAACTCATCTTT.

This clone was picked up a small number of times. A far bigger clonotype differs at one base, so this is likely a read error. The sample holds other DNA sequences that translate to the same CDR3. The V gene corresponds to TRDV2; no J gene was called; TRDD3 was called by the table and not checked on the DNA. Looked up from germline, CDR1 is GEAIGNYY and CDR2 is EKD. The CDR3 has 21 residues. CDR3 sequence (DNA): TGTGCCTGTGACACCCTCGTACTGGGGGATACGAATTCGGACCACACCGATAAGCTCATCTTT. Translation: CACDTLVLGDTNSDHTDKLIF.

Concerning this clone itself: This is likely an artifact of a read error, given a far larger clone one base away. The sample contains more than one DNA sequence encoding this CDR3. This chain joins TRDV1 and TRDJ1, with TRDD2 matching over 9 bases. TCRdb offers no J gene call, so here the DNA was matched to germline to obtain one. The length of the CDR3 is 24 residues. CDR1 and CDR2 from the germline V gene are TSWWSYY and QGS. V was pared by 5 bases and J by 0 bases, with 31 bases of the junction left unmatched. The CDR3, as DNA: TGTGCTCTTGGGAACCAGGCCTTCCTACTCCCTGGAGGATACCGGTTTCAGAACACCGATAAACTCATCTTT. This translates into CALGNQAFLLPGGYRFQNTDKLIF.

Notes on this clone: A far more abundant clone sits one base away, making this likely a read error. Other DNA sequences within the sample encode an identical CDR3. The chain joins TRDV1 to TRDJ1; TRDD3 aligns across 7 bases. The J gene, not given by TCRdb, was assigned here from a germline match of the nucleotide sequence. Germline V gene sequence: CDR1 TSWWSYY, CDR2 QGS. This CDR3 contains 22 residues. V was pared by 0 bases and J by 1 base, with 23 bases of the junction left unmatched. CDR3 nucleotides: TGTGCTCTTGGGGAACTAAAGGCCTCCTTGGCCGGGGGATTCACCTGCACCGATAAACTCATCTTT. As protein: CALGELKASLAGGFTCTDKLIF.

In its sample, this clone was seen a few times. This DNA translates differently at residue 7 from the TCRdb protein, which is that of a much larger clone; a read error is likely, and the protein shown is the DNA's own translation. The chain joins TRDV1 to TRDJ1; 7 bases line up with TRDD2. Trimming at V came to 3 bases and at J to 4 bases, leaving 8 bases not matched to a gene. The germline gives CDR1 TSWWSYY, CDR2 QGS. The CDR3 extends over 15 amino acids. CDR3 amino acids: CALGEPCFLSDKLIF. As DNA, the CDR3 is TGTGCTCTTGGGGAGCCGTGCTTCCTAAGCGATAAACTCATCTTT.